This T cell receptor (beta chain) appears in the sequencing data of a study of CD8 T cells in Susac syndrome. Reverse transcription of roughly 0.45 to 1 ug RNA used random hexamers. The method of amplification for TCR beta CDR3 was immunoSEQ multiplex PCR, covering 54 Vbeta and 13 Jbeta. TCRdb processed the immunoSEQ multiplex PCR reads anew with MiXCR; each CDR3 protein has one entry. The repertoire consists of roughly 120,000 distinct CDR3 sequences, with 85% to 95% occurring once and the leading ten covering approximately 0.31%. The multiple sclerosis controls were treatment-naive patients with relapsing-remitting disease that was stable or active. The CDR3 spans 14 residues. The germline V gene has CDR1 DFQATT and CDR2 SNEGSKA (reference sequence). V gave up 0 bases and J gave up 4 bases, with 10 bases separating them.

The chain joins TRBV20-1 to TRBJ2-1; D is unresolved. This TCR came from a human donor with multiple sclerosis. The sequenced sample was CD8+ T cells from PBMCs. The CDR3: CSARDPDAYNEQFF. As DNA, the CDR3 is TGCAGTGCTAGAGATCCCGACGCGTACAATGAGCAGTTCTTC.